Sequencing of this TCR beta chain was carried out in a study of cytotoxic CD8 clonotypes in ibrutinib-treated CLL. Study-wide context: Response samples were taken after a median of approximately 11 months on treatment, range 6 to 36.

Data came from immunoSEQ multiplex PCR; TCRdb stores just in-frame clones and leaves some out. The table records some 19,000 clones, approximately 81% of them present only once. Germline-derived CDR1 and CDR2 are SGHRS and YFSETQ. V shed 0 bases and J shed 7 bases, with 10 bases lying between them. There are 14 residues in the CDR3. Sequences were derived from PBMCs, sampled before ibrutinib treatment. The V gene is TRBV5-1, the J gene TRBJ2-2; D call uncertain. This TCR derives from a human donor with chronic lymphocytic leukemia. The CDR3 DNA reads as TGCGCCAGCAGCTTGGGACAATCGGTCGGGGAGCTGTTTTTT. This codes for CASSLGQSVGELFF.